Following are 20 T cell receptor beta chains from one sample sequenced in a study of blood T cell repertoires in COVID-19. Produced via immunoSEQ multiplex PCR; TCRdb's table is partial and in-frame only. The repertoire holds 250,000 to 300,000 clones, with around 89% as singletons. The material sequenced was PBMCs or T cells enriched from blood (not recorded which). The receptor set was obtained from a man aged 35 to 55 who had recovered from COVID-19.

The chain couples TRBV11-2 to TRBJ2-3; a possible D gene is TRBD1 (6 bases). V was cut by 4 bases and J by 0 bases, with 11 bases left in between. Germline V gene data show CDR1 as SGHAT and CDR2 as FQNNGV. The CDR3 length is 15 residues. This CDR3 is CASSSWTESTDTQYF. CDR3 DNA sequence: TGTGCCAGCAGCTCCTGGACAGAAAGCACAGATACGCAGTATTTT.

The chain employs TRBV21-1 and TRBJ2-1; TRBD2 is the table's D call, not checked against the DNA. TRBV21-1 is a listed pseudogene. The CDR3 has 14 residues. CDR3 in DNA: TGTGCCAGCAGCCCGACTAGCGGGTACAATGAGCAGTTCTTC. Encoded protein: CASSPTSGYNEQFF.

This clone was seen a few times. The rearrangement links TRBV27 to TRBJ1-2; 9 bases align to TRBD1. This CDR3 is 13 amino acids long. The ends lost 6 bases at V and 10 bases at J; junction bases unmatched: 9. CDR1 is MNHEY and CDR2 is SMNVEV in the germline V gene (reference sequence). CDR3 in DNA: TGTGCCAGCAGCCGACCGGGACAGGGTGACTACACCTTC. It encodes CASSRPGQGDYTF.

The J gene is TRBJ2-7, the V gene TRBV5-4; D is undetermined. This CDR3 contains 13 residues. Trimming shortened V by 3 bases and J by 2 bases, and 9 bases separated the two germline ends. Germline V gene data show CDR1 as SGHNT and CDR2 as YYREEE (reference sequence). CDR3 sequence (DNA): TGTGCCAGCAGCTCTGAGCGTACCTACGAGCAGTACTTC. Protein: CASSSERTYEQYF.

This CDR3 reads CASSSGGHPAQYF. Written as DNA, the CDR3 is TGTGCCAGCAGCTCTGGGGGACACCCGGCCCAGTACTTC. This chain joins TRBV11-2 and TRBJ2-5, with a tentative D call TRBD1 (6 bases). The CDR3 is 13 residues long. Germline V gene lookup returns CDR1 SGHAT and CDR2 FQNNGV. Trimming removed 4 bases from V and 9 bases from J, with 15 bases in between. The full variable domain, completed using reference TRBV11-2 and TRBJ2-5, is EAGVAQSPRYKIIEKRQSVAFWCNPISGHATLYWYQQILGQGPKLLIQFQNNGVVDDSQLPKDRFSAERLKGVDSTLKIQPAKLEDSAVYLCASSSGGHPAQYFGPGTRLLVL.

This chain links TRBV5-1 with TRBJ2-1, with D perhaps matching TRBD1 (6 bases). Germline V lookup: CDR1 SGHRS, CDR2 YFSETQ. The ends were cut back, 9 bases at V and 8 bases at J, with 24 bases in the middle. This CDR3 spans 15 amino acids. The CDR3 DNA follows: TGCGCCACCTCCACCCTACAGGGCGGTCTGGATGAGCAGTTCTTC. The encoded protein is CATSTLQGGLDEQFF.

V gene TRBV7-9 combines with J gene TRBJ2-1; 10 bases match TRBD2. The V segment lost 5 bases and the J segment 4 bases; nucleotides outside the gene matches: 5. The CDR3 runs 15 residues. CDR1 SEHNR and CDR2 FQNEAQ come from the germline V gene (reference sequence). The CDR3 here is CASSVLAGAYNEQFF. In DNA form, the CDR3 reads TGTGCCAGCAGCGTTCTAGCGGGAGCGTACAATGAGCAGTTCTTC.

The rearrangement links TRBV28 to TRBJ1-5; 7 bases match TRBD1. The CDR3 is 15 amino acids. With V trimmed by 7 bases and J by 6 bases, 12 bases remained unmatched. In germline, CDR1 is MDHEN, CDR2 SYDVKM. Here the CDR3 reads CASTQRGQGSQPQHF. The CDR3 region has the DNA TGTGCCAGCACTCAAAGGGGGCAGGGTAGTCAGCCCCAGCATTTT.

The V gene is TRBV5-1, the J gene TRBJ2-7, with TRBD1 matching 9 bases. V lost 0 bases to trimming and J lost 4 bases; unmatched junction nucleotides: 11. Per germline, CDR1 SGHRS and CDR2 YFSETQ. CDR3 length: 17 amino acids. The CDR3 loop reads CASSLVFGGQGSYEQYF. The CDR3 nucleotides read TGCGCCAGCAGCTTGGTGTTTGGTGGACAGGGGTCATACGAGCAGTACTTC.

This chain joins TRBV7-3 and TRBJ1-1, with 10 nucleotides matching TRBD1. Germline values: CDR1 SGHTA, CDR2 FQGTGA. V dropped 8 bases and J dropped 3; count of bases not matched to a gene: 9. This CDR3 is 15 amino acids long. This chain's CDR3 is CASSAGQGSDTEAFF. CDR3 sequence (DNA): TGTGCCAGCTCAGCGGGACAGGGGTCGGACACTGAAGCTTTCTTT.

Comments on this clone: It is unclear where the CDR3 begins or ends on the DNA, so no DNA is shown, and the CDR3 is as TCRdb lists it. The gene calls are TRBV5-4 and TRBJ2-7; TRBD1, the table's D call, was not compared with the DNA. From its first to its last residue, the CDR3 has 14 amino acids. CDR1 and CDR2 (germline): SGHNT, YYREEE (reference sequence). The CDR3 protein is CASSLVGQGSDEYF.

This chain joins TRBV4-3 and TRBJ2-3; a weak D match, TRBD1 (6 bases). V lost 0 bases, J lost 6 bases, and 13 bases lay in between. The CDR3 totals 15 residues. The V gene's germline CDR1 is LGHNA and CDR2 YSLEER. CDR3 sequence (DNA): TGCGCCAGCAGCCAAGATAGTTGGGGGCCGGATACGCAGTATTTT. As protein: CASSQDSWGPDTQYF.

The table lists this clone with a few counts. This rearrangement joins TRBV5-1 to TRBJ1-3; D is possibly TRBD1 (6 bases). This CDR3 spans 18 amino acids. The germline V gene has CDR1 SGHRS and CDR2 YFSETQ. Trimming took off 0 bases at V and 0 bases at J, with 16 bases between the two ends. The CDR3 region has the DNA TGCGCCAGCAGCTTGGGACAGGTCGCCTCATACTCTGGAAACACCATATATTTT. Residues: CASSLGQVASYSGNTIYF.

The V and J genes are TRBV28 and TRBJ1-6; 7 bases are a match to TRBD1. Germline V gives CDR1 MDHEN, CDR2 SYDVKM. The CDR3 sequence is 13 residues long. After removal of 8 bases from V and 7 bases from J, the junction contained 5 bases not matched to a gene. CDR3 protein: CASGQGGNSPLHF. The CDR3 nucleotides read TGTGCCAGCGGGCAGGGGGGCAATTCACCCCTCCACTTT.

The chain carries TRBV2 and TRBJ2-7, with 16 bases identical to TRBD2. Trimming cost V 5 bases and J 2 bases; bases outside gene matches: 9. Germline V CDR1 and CDR2: SNHLY, FYNNEI. The CDR3 has 18 residues. The CDR3 region is CASSKRSGTSGGAYEQYF. Here the CDR3 DNA reads TGTGCCAGCAGTAAGAGGTCCGGGACTAGCGGGGGGGCCTACGAGCAGTACTTC.

The chain recombines TRBV18 with TRBJ1-1; 8 nucleotides align to TRBD1. Germline lookup yields CDR1 KGHSH and CDR2 LQKENI. There are 15 residues in the CDR3. J was trimmed by 5 bases and V by 3 bases; bases with no gene match: 8. The chain's CDR3 is CASSPGQGALTEAFF. In nucleotides, the CDR3 is TGTGCCAGCTCACCGGGGCAGGGGGCTTTGACTGAAGCTTTCTTT.

The chain recombines TRBV6-5 with TRBJ1-2; D unresolved. This CDR3 contains 15 residues. In germline, CDR1 is MNHEY, CDR2 SVGAGI. Trimming pared 0 bases from V and 4 bases from J, leaving 12 bases between. CDR3 in DNA: TGTGCCAGCAGTTACTCGAGCACAGACCCCTATGGCTACACCTTC. It encodes CASSYSSTDPYGYTF.

V and J are TRBV13 and TRBJ2-7; 7 bases are a match to TRBD1. Per the germline V gene, CDR1 is PRHDT and CDR2 is FYEKMQ (reference sequence). V shed 4 bases, J shed 0 bases, and the junction held 6 bases outside the gene matches. CDR3 size: 15 residues. The DNA for the CDR3 is TGTGCCAGCAGCTACGGACAGGAATTCTCCTACGAGCAGTACTTC. Amino acid sequence: CASSYGQEFSYEQYF. Full variable domain (outside the CDR3, taken from reference TRBV13 and TRBJ2-7): AAGVIQSPRHLIKEKRETATLKCYPIPRHDTVYWYQQGPGQDPQFLISFYEKMQSDKGSIPDRFSAQQFSDYHSELNMSSLELGDSALYFCASSYGQEFSYEQYFGPGTRLTVT.

The chain is built from TRBV15 and TRBJ2-2, with TRBD2 matching 8 bases. V dropped 0 bases and J dropped 3; count of bases not matched to a gene: 12. In germline, CDR1 is LNHNV, CDR2 YYDKDF (reference sequence). CDR3 length: 19 amino acids. The CDR3 region has the DNA TGTGCCACCAGCAGAGATCGGGAGGGAGGGCCTCTCTACACCGGGGAGCTGTTTTTT. Amino acid sequence: CATSRDREGGPLYTGELFF.

The J gene is TRBJ1-4, the V gene TRBV28; tentatively, D is TRBD1 (6 bases). Germline CDR1 reads MDHEN; CDR2 reads SYDVKM. CDR3 size: 14 residues. Trimming took off 5 bases at V and 5 bases at J, with 12 bases between the two ends. The CDR3 nucleotides are TGTGCCAGCAGTCGGACAGTCGTGAATGAAAAACTGTTTTTT. Its translation is CASSRTVVNEKLFF.